One sample yielded the 27 T cell receptor beta chains listed below, sequenced in a study of blood T cell repertoires in COVID-19. Assay: immunoSEQ multiplex PCR; the TCRdb copy retains only in-frame clones and omits some. The sample has approximately 38,000 clones, more than 75% seen once; the top ten hold around 24%. Source material: peripheral blood. The receptors were sampled from a man aged 50 to 59 with active or convalescent COVID-19.

V usage is TRBV9 and J usage is TRBJ2-1; 8 nucleotides agree with TRBD2. J gave up 5 bases and V 0 bases, and 4 bases lay outside the gene matches. This CDR3 has 15 amino acids. The germline CDR1 and CDR2 sequences are SGDLS and YYNGEE. CDR3 sequence (DNA): TGTGCCAGCAGCGTAGTGACTAGCGCGAACAATGAGCAGTTCTTC. As protein: CASSVVTSANNEQFF.

This rearrangement joins TRBV27 to TRBJ2-7; D is perhaps TRBD2 (5 bases). Between the trimmed V and J ends, which lost 6 bases and 3 bases, there was a span of 12 bases. Germline V gives CDR1 MNHEY, CDR2 SMNVEV (reference sequence). The CDR3 consists of 13 residues. Here the CDR3 DNA reads TGTGCCAGCAGGATTCCGGGGAACTACGAGCAGTACTTC. Translated: CASRIPGNYEQYF.

The chain recombines TRBV27 with TRBJ1-1; TRBD1 is a possible D gene (5 bases). This CDR3 region has 14 residues. Germline V gene lookup returns CDR1 MNHEY and CDR2 SMNVEV (reference sequence). V lost 5 bases, J lost 4 bases, and 14 bases lay in between. Here the CDR3 reads CASSLQGWSTEAFF. The CDR3 bases are TGTGCCAGCAGTCTGCAGGGATGGTCCACTGAAGCTTTCTTT.

The chain carries TRBV11-2 and TRBJ2-1; 9 bases fit TRBD2. Germline CDR1 reads SGHAT; CDR2 reads FQNNGV. Trimming removed 5 bases from V and 7 bases from J; junction bases left unmatched: 9. CDR3 length: 15 residues. The CDR3 is CASSRTLAGVNEQFF. Here the CDR3 DNA reads TGTGCCAGCAGCCGAACATTAGCGGGAGTTAATGAGCAGTTCTTC.

The chain employs TRBV5-1 and TRBJ2-2; TRBD1 matches 7 bases. Germline lookup yields CDR1 SGHRS and CDR2 YFSETQ. V trimming: 4 bases; J trimming: 4 bases; junction bases outside the gene matches: 10. This CDR3 spans 16 amino acids. CDR3 DNA: TGCGCCAGCAGCGTTCAACAGGGGATTCGCACCGGGGAGCTGTTTTTT. Protein sequence: CASSVQQGIRTGELFF.

The chain carries TRBV7-6 and TRBJ2-3, with TRBD1 matching 9 bases. The CDR3 extends over 15 amino acids. Germline assignment: CDR1 SGHVS and CDR2 FNYEAQ. V was pared by 6 bases and J by 4 bases, with 8 bases of the junction left unmatched. CDR3 in amino acids: CASSPSGQGSDTQYF. The CDR3 nucleotides read TGTGCCAGCAGTCCCTCGGGACAGGGATCAGATACGCAGTATTTT.

The rearrangement links TRBV4-2 to TRBJ1-2; 8 nucleotides match TRBD1. The CDR3 spans 15 residues. Germline V lookup: CDR1 LGHNA, CDR2 YNFKEQ. V was pared by 4 bases and J by 5 bases, with 9 bases of the junction left unmatched. CDR3: CASSPFGRGQYGYTF. CDR3 nucleotides: TGTGCCAGCAGCCCTTTTGGCAGGGGGCAATATGGCTACACCTTC.

V is TRBV27 and J is TRBJ1-5; a possible D gene is TRBD1 (5 bases). Trimming cost V 5 bases and J 0 bases, with 11 bases left between them. The germline V gene encodes CDR1 MNHEY and CDR2 SMNVEV (reference sequence). The CDR3 is 15 residues long. CDR3: CASSRTLDSNQPQHF. As DNA, the CDR3 is TGTGCCAGCAGTCGGACACTCGATAGCAATCAGCCCCAGCATTTT.

CDR3 DNA sequence: TGCAGCGTAGTACCGGGACTAGCGACGAATGAGCAGTTCTTC. As protein: CSVVPGLATNEQFF. J is TRBJ2-1 and V is TRBV29-1; 10 nucleotides align to TRBD2. The CDR3 covers 14 residues. Per germline, CDR1 SQVTM and CDR2 ANQGSEA. V lost 6 bases to trimming and J lost 7 bases; unmatched junction nucleotides: 9.

This clone has only a few counts. The chain carries TRBV7-8 and TRBJ2-7; TRBD1 matches 8 bases. This CDR3 has 17 amino acids. V gave up 0 bases and J gave up 4 bases; unmatched junction bases: 11. In germline, CDR1 is SGHVS, CDR2 FQNEAQ. The CDR3 reads CASSLALGTGRLYEQYV. In DNA form, the CDR3 reads TGTGCCAGCAGCTTAGCGCTAGGGACAGGCCGACTATACGAGCAGTACGTC.

The DNA of the CDR3 is TGTGCCAGCAGTCCTACCCGGGGGGCCCCTAGCAATCAGCCCCAGCATTTT. This sequence encodes CASSPTRGAPSNQPQHF. The chain links TRBV28 to TRBJ1-5, with a weak D call TRBD1 (6 bases). CDR3 length equals 17 residues. Trimming removed 5 bases from V and 0 bases from J, with 17 bases in between. Per the germline V gene, CDR1 is MDHEN and CDR2 is SYDVKM.

The chain joins TRBV12-5 to TRBJ2-7, with 10 bases lining up with TRBD1. The CDR3 loop spans 15 amino acids. The trim removed 1 base at V and 7 bases at J, leaving 7 bases unmatched. Germline V gene lookup returns CDR1 LGHNT and CDR2 FRNRAP. CDR3 coding DNA: TGTGCTAGTGGTTTGGAACGGGACAGGGGAACTGAGCAGTACGTC. Amino acids: CASGLERDRGTEQYV.

The chain uses TRBV7-2 and TRBJ1-2, with D tentatively TRBD1 (5 bases). CDR1 is SGHTA, CDR2 FQGNSA, per germline. This CDR3 has 14 residues. Trimming took 2 bases from V and 0 from J, leaving 7 bases between them. DNA of the CDR3: TGTGCCAGCAGCTTACAACAGGCTAACTATGGCTACACCTTC. Encoded protein: CASSLQQANYGYTF. Full variable domain (missing parts from reference TRBV7-2 and TRBJ1-2): GAGVSQSPSNKVTEKGKDVELRCDPISGHTALYWYRQSLGQGLEFLIYFQGNSAPDKSGLPSDRFSAERTGGSVSTLTIQRTQQEDSAVYLCASSLQQANYGYTFGSGTRLTVV.

The chain uses TRBV5-1 and TRBJ2-1; D is undetermined. V lost 3 bases, J lost 0 bases, and 13 bases lay in between. Germline V CDR1 and CDR2: SGHRS, YFSETQ. The CDR3 runs to 16 residues. The CDR3 region has the DNA TGCGCCAGCAGCTCCCCCCCGGGTTACTCCTACAATGAGCAGTTCTTC. As protein: CASSSPPGYSYNEQFF. Looking up the rest from reference TRBV5-1 and TRBJ2-1 gives the full variable domain: KAGVTQTPRYLIKTRGQQVTLSCSPISGHRSVSWYQQTPGQGLQFLFEYFSETQRNKGNFPGRFSGRQFSNSRSEMNVSTLELGDSALYLCASSSPPGYSYNEQFFGPGTRLTVL.

This clone showed up just a few times. The rearrangement links TRBV9 to TRBJ1-1; tentatively, D is TRBD1 (5 bases). The CDR3 runs to 13 residues. Germline V gene sequence: CDR1 SGDLS, CDR2 YYNGEE. V lost 2 bases to trimming and J lost 5 bases, with 10 bases between them. This chain's CDR3 is CASSVSGGTEAFF. CDR3 bases: TGTGCCAGCAGCGTTAGTGGGGGGACTGAAGCTTTCTTT.

The chain couples TRBV27 to TRBJ1-6, with 7 bases aligning to TRBD1. V was pared by 5 bases and J by 7 bases, with 8 bases of the junction left unmatched. Germline CDR1 and CDR2: MNHEY and SMNVEV (reference sequence). CDR3 length: 15 amino acids. The CDR3 region is CASSTDRAGNSPLHF. The CDR3 DNA follows: TGTGCCAGCAGTACCGACAGGGCGGGGAATTCACCCCTCCACTTT.

This chain links TRBV15 with TRBJ2-7, with 9 bases aligning to TRBD1. Looked up from germline, CDR1 is LNHNV and CDR2 is YYDKDF (reference sequence). The V and J ends lost 5 bases and 1 base, in that order; junction bases with no gene match: 6. The CDR3 extends over 15 amino acids. The CDR3 nucleotides read TGTGCCACCAGCTCCCGGACAGGGGAATCCTACGAGCAGTACTTC. The encoded protein is CATSSRTGESYEQYF.

V usage is TRBV11-2 and J usage is TRBJ1-5; no clear D. The CDR3 length is 13 residues. V was pared by 1 base and J by 5 bases, with 6 bases between. The germline gives CDR1 SGHAT, CDR2 FQNNGV. The DNA of the CDR3 is TGTGCCAGCAGCTTAGTTCCCGATCAGCCCCAGCATTTT. Translating it yields CASSLVPDQPQHF.

This clone has just one count. The chain couples TRBV19 to TRBJ1-2; 7 bases are shared with TRBD1. Losses at the gene ends were 7 bases for V and 4 bases for J; bases not matched to a gene: 9. The germline V gene encodes CDR1 LNHDA and CDR2 SQIVND (reference sequence). This CDR3 contains 14 residues. The CDR3 is CASTPTGERYGYTF. The CDR3 DNA sequence: TGTGCCAGTACCCCCACAGGGGAACGCTATGGCTACACCTTC.

This chain joins TRBV18 and TRBJ2-1; tentative D call: TRBD2 (5 bases). The CDR3 is made up of 15 amino acids. V was cut by 5 bases and J by 5 bases, with 16 bases left in between. Germline-derived CDR1 and CDR2 are KGHSH and LQKENI. The CDR3 loop reads CASSSNTGSDNEQFF. CDR3 DNA: TGTGCCAGCTCATCAAACACGGGGTCGGACAATGAGCAGTTCTTC.

This clone was counted a single time. This chain connects TRBV19 to TRBJ2-3, with 7 bases lining up with TRBD2. Germline V CDR1 and CDR2: LNHDA, SQIVND (reference sequence). The CDR3 has 15 amino acids. V dropped 4 bases and J dropped 4; count of bases not matched to a gene: 8. CDR3 sequence reads: CASSSLAVEADTQYF. The CDR3 region has the DNA TGTGCCAGTAGTAGCCTAGCGGTGGAGGCAGATACGCAGTATTTT. The complete variable domain, with remaining parts taken from reference TRBV19 and TRBJ2-3, reads DGGITQSPKYLFRKEGQNVTLSCEQNLNHDAMYWYRQDPGQGLRLIYYSQIVNDFQKGDIAEGYSVSREKKESFPLTVTSAQKNPTAFYLCASSSLAVEADTQYFGPGTRLTVL.

The rearrangement uses TRBV7-8 and TRBJ2-2; tentatively, D is TRBD2 (5 bases). The CDR3 covers 18 residues. V lost 0 bases and J 4 bases, leaving 18 bases between the germline ends. The germline gives CDR1 SGHVS, CDR2 FQNEAQ. The CDR3 loop reads CASSLAHGGARITGELFF. Written as DNA, the CDR3 is TGTGCCAGCAGCTTAGCGCACGGAGGTGCCAGAATCACCGGGGAGCTGTTTTTT.

V gene TRBV6-5 combines with J gene TRBJ1-2, with TRBD1 matching 12 bases. V lost 8 bases, J lost 7 bases, and 8 bases stayed unmatched. This CDR3 contains 14 residues. Germline V gives CDR1 MNHEY, CDR2 SVGAGI. The CDR3 DNA follows: TGTGCCAGCCACCCGGGACAGGGGGCAGTTGGCTACACCTTC. Translating gives CASHPGQGAVGYTF.

The chain carries TRBV15 and TRBJ1-1, with a weak D call TRBD1 (5 bases). V lost 0 bases, J lost 6 bases, and 11 bases lay in between. CDR3 length equals 14 residues. In germline, CDR1 is LNHNV, CDR2 YYDKDF (reference sequence). Here the CDR3 DNA reads TGTGCCACCAGCAGAGATCGGACACGCGCTGAAGCTTTCTTT. It specifies CATSRDRTRAEAFF.

V gene TRBV15 combines with J gene TRBJ2-3; 11 positions match TRBD2. The ends lost 5 bases at V and 3 bases at J; junction bases unmatched: 4. The CDR3 sequence is 15 residues long. The germline V gene encodes CDR1 LNHNV and CDR2 YYDKDF (reference sequence). CDR3 in amino acids: CATSELAGVTDTQYF. In DNA, the CDR3 is TGTGCCACCAGCGAACTAGCGGGGGTGACAGATACGCAGTATTTT.

This clone was observed a few times. The chain employs TRBV6-5 and TRBJ1-2; 7 nucleotides agree with TRBD1. V shed 6 bases, J shed 8 bases, and the junction held 12 bases outside the gene matches. This CDR3 contains 14 residues. CDR1 is MNHEY, CDR2 SVGAGI, per germline. The CDR3 here is CASRPGGTATGYTF. For the CDR3, the DNA is TGTGCCAGCAGACCAGGGGGGACGGCGACAGGCTACACCTTC.

The rearrangement uses TRBV27 and TRBJ1-1, with 8 nucleotides matching TRBD1. This CDR3 spans 15 amino acids. Trimming cost V 4 bases and J 5 bases; bases outside gene matches: 9. The germline V gene encodes CDR1 MNHEY and CDR2 SMNVEV (reference sequence). For the CDR3, the DNA is TGTGCCAGCAGTTACTATACAGGGGGAAGGACTGAAGCTTTCTTT. Its protein is CASSYYTGGRTEAFF.